Listed below are T cell receptor beta chains from one sample, sequenced in a study of blood T cell repertoires in COVID-19. Here immunoSEQ multiplex PCR was the method, and the copy in TCRdb shows in-frame clones only, minus some. The sample shows 180,000 or so clones, more than 65% of them seen only once. The specimen sequenced was PBMCs or T cells enriched from blood (not recorded which). The receptors derive from a man in his forties or fifties who had recovered from COVID-19. CDR3s include the opening cysteine and the closing phenylalanine or tryptophan. Each record gives: V gene, clone size, J gene, D gene, CDR3 protein, CDR3 DNA. The D gene is left open where the match is weak. Some rows have no size entry. The others give once, few or many, or a class for an expanded clone.

v_gene: TRBV5-6
abundance: -
j_gene: TRBJ1-1
d_gene: TRBD1
CDR3aa: CASSQDRVGTEAFF
CDR3nt: TGTGCCAGCAGCCAGGACAGGGTAGGCACTGAAGCTTTCTTT

v_gene: TRBV19
abundance: few
j_gene: TRBJ2-4
d_gene: -
CDR3aa: CASSMRIENIQYF
CDR3nt: TGTGCCAGTAGTATGAGAATTGAAAACATTCAGTACTTC

v_gene: TRBV28
abundance: -
j_gene: TRBJ1-2
d_gene: -
CDR3aa: CASSPWGGSIGGYTF
CDR3nt: TGTGCCAGCAGCCCCTGGGGGGGCAGCATAGGTGGCTACACCTTC

v_gene: TRBV12-3/TRBV12-4
abundance: -
j_gene: TRBJ1-1
d_gene: -
CDR3aa: CASRQENTEAFF
CDR3nt: TGTGCCAGCAGACAAGAGAACACTGAAGCTTTCTTT

v_gene: TRBV9
abundance: once
j_gene: TRBJ1-4
d_gene: TRBD1
CDR3aa: CASSHSGTAGGEKLFF
CDR3nt: TGTGCCAGCAGTCATTCTGGGACAGCCGGGGGTGAAAAACTGTTTTTT

v_gene: TRBV28
abundance: -
j_gene: TRBJ2-5
d_gene: -
CDR3aa: CASSLKQGWVETQYF
CDR3nt: TGTGCCAGCAGTTTAAAACAGGGATGGGTGGAGACCCAGTACTTC

v_gene: TRBV28
abundance: -
j_gene: TRBJ1-5
d_gene: -
CDR3aa: CASRTIGGRPNQPQHF
CDR3nt: TGTGCCAGCAGAACTATAGGAGGACGGCCCAATCAGCCCCAGCATTTT

v_gene: TRBV20-1
abundance: few
j_gene: TRBJ2-1
d_gene: -
CDR3aa: CSAQYNEQFF
CDR3nt: TGCAGTGCTCAGTACAATGAGCAGTTCTTC

v_gene: TRBV19
abundance: -
j_gene: TRBJ1-5
d_gene: TRBD1
CDR3aa: CASSKTGGGNQPQHF
CDR3nt: TGTGCCAGTAGTAAGACAGGGGGCGGCAATCAGCCCCAGCATTTT

v_gene: TRBV7-9
abundance: -
j_gene: TRBJ2-5
d_gene: -
CDR3aa: CASSSPGGQETQYF
CDR3nt: TGTGCCAGCAGCTCTCCCGGGGGGCAGGAGACCCAGTACTTC

v_gene: TRBV6-5
abundance: -
j_gene: TRBJ1-5
d_gene: -
CDR3aa: CASGAGGTTQPQHF
CDR3nt: TGTGCCAGCGGGGCTGGGGGGACGACTCAGCCCCAGCATTTT

v_gene: TRBV19
abundance: -
j_gene: TRBJ2-1
d_gene: TRBD2
CDR3aa: CASSIVRRRDKSSSGSSYNEQFF
CDR3nt: TGTGCCAGTAGTATAGTTCGGCGTCGGGACAAATCCTCTAGCGGGAGTTCCTACAATGAGCAGTTCTTC

v_gene: TRBV12-3/TRBV12-4
abundance: -
j_gene: TRBJ1-1
d_gene: -
CDR3aa: CASLETGHTEAFF
CDR3nt: TGTGCCTCTTTAGAGACAGGTCACACTGAAGCTTTCTTT

v_gene: TRBV27
abundance: -
j_gene: TRBJ2-3
d_gene: -
CDR3aa: CASSLWAHTDTQYF
CDR3nt: TGTGCCAGCAGTTTATGGGCCCACACAGATACGCAGTATTTT

v_gene: TRBV6-4
abundance: -
j_gene: TRBJ1-1
d_gene: TRBD1
CDR3aa: CASSETLQGRAFF
CDR3nt: TGTGCCAGCAGTGAAACTCTACAGGGGAGAGCTTTCTTT

v_gene: TRBV15
abundance: -
j_gene: TRBJ2-7
d_gene: TRBD2
CDR3aa: CATSSGSGGGEQYF
CDR3nt: TGTGCCACCAGCAGTGGGAGCGGGGGTGGCGAGCAGTACTTC

v_gene: TRBV2
abundance: -
j_gene: TRBJ2-7
d_gene: TRBD2
CDR3aa: CASREGTSGEQYF
CDR3nt: TGTGCCAGCAGGGAAGGGACTAGCGGCGAGCAGTACTTC

v_gene: TRBV10-3
abundance: -
j_gene: TRBJ2-1
d_gene: TRBD1
CDR3aa: CAISDGTGAENEQFF
CDR3nt: TGTGCCATCAGTGATGGGACAGGGGCCGAAAATGAGCAGTTCTTC

v_gene: TRBV28
abundance: few
j_gene: TRBJ2-3
d_gene: -
CDR3aa: CASSSPEAGGTDTQYF
CDR3nt: TGTGCCAGCAGTTCCCCGGAGGCGGGTGGCACAGATACGCAGTATTTT

v_gene: TRBV19
abundance: -
j_gene: TRBJ1-6
d_gene: -
CDR3aa: CASTGDNSPLHF
CDR3nt: TGTGCCAGTACAGGGGATAATTCACCCCTCCACTTT